The 11 T cell receptor beta chains given below trace back to one sample, sequenced in a study of shared clonotypes between healthy human individuals. The assay was immunoSEQ multiplex PCR, and TCRdb's table has in-frame clones only and misses some. The sample shows 2 million to 3 million clones, around 94% of them seen only once. The sequencing input was naive CD4+ T cells sorted from blood. Subset: CD45RA+ positively selected. The receptors here all came from a man between 18 and 35 years old in good health.

The chain couples TRBV5-1 to TRBJ1-2; 7 bases agree with TRBD1. This CDR3 has 14 amino acids. Trimming at V came to 2 bases and at J to 8 bases, leaving 9 bases not matched to a gene. Germline V gene data show CDR1 as SGHRS and CDR2 as YFSETQ. The CDR3 protein is CASSFQRQGDGYTF. The CDR3 coding sequence is TGCGCCAGCAGCTTTCAGAGACAGGGTGACGGCTACACCTTC.

V is TRBV11-3 and J is TRBJ2-3; no firm D call. CDR1 and CDR2 from the germline V gene are SGHNT and YENEEA. The germline V and J ends were trimmed by 3 bases and 2 bases, with 15 bases remaining between them. This CDR3 is built from 16 residues. CDR3 in DNA: TGTGCCAGCAGCTTGGCCCCCGGTCGAGACACAGATACGCAGTATTTT. It encodes CASSLAPGRDTDTQYF.

The chain links TRBV5-1 to TRBJ2-1; possible D gene TRBD2, 6 bases. The germline V and J ends were trimmed by 3 bases and 0 bases, with 10 bases remaining between them. The CDR3 has 15 amino acids. Germline loops: CDR1 SGHRS, CDR2 YFSETQ. The CDR3 bases are TGCGCCAGCAGCTCCAATAGCGGCTCCTACAATGAGCAGTTCTTC. The encoded protein is CASSSNSGSYNEQFF.

The rearrangement uses TRBV11-2 and TRBJ2-7; TRBD1 matches at 9 bases. Germline V CDR1 and CDR2: SGHAT, FQNNGV. The length of the CDR3 is 14 residues. Germline trimming cut 5 bases from V and 6 bases from J; bases unmatched to any gene: 8. CDR3 coding DNA: TGTGCCAGCAGCCCCGGGACAGGGTTCAGCGAGCAGTACTTC. Amino acid sequence: CASSPGTGFSEQYF. The full variable domain, with the rest looked up from reference TRBV11-2 and TRBJ2-7, is EAGVAQSPRYKIIEKRQSVAFWCNPISGHATLYWYQQILGQGPKLLIQFQNNGVVDDSQLPKDRFSAERLKGVDSTLKIQPAKLEDSAVYLCASSPGTGFSEQYFGPGTRLTVT.

The chain joins TRBV6-5 to TRBJ2-1, with 7 bases aligning to TRBD1. Trimming took 8 bases from V and 7 from J; bases not matched to a gene: 11. The CDR3 extends over 14 amino acids. Germline V gene lookup returns CDR1 MNHEY and CDR2 SVGAGI. Here the CDR3 DNA reads TGTGCCAGCGGCAATACAGGGGTCCCTAATGAGCAGTTCTTC. This translates into CASGNTGVPNEQFF.

As regards this clone: A much more abundant neighbour one base away suggests this may be a read error. Within the sample, other DNA sequences also encode this same CDR3. The V gene is TRBV7-8, the J gene TRBJ1-2, with D perhaps matching TRBD1 (6 bases). The CDR3 is made up of 13 amino acids. Trimming removed 5 bases from V and 2 bases from J, with 9 bases in between. In germline, CDR1 is SGHVS, CDR2 FQNEAQ. The CDR3 coding sequence is TGTGCCAGCAGCCCGGACAGAAACTATGGCTACACCTTC. It is translated as CASSPDRNYGYTF.

The V gene is TRBV9, the J gene TRBJ2-1; 7 nucleotides align to TRBD2. The CDR3 spans 14 residues. The J segment lost 6 bases and the V segment lost 4 bases, leaving 7 bases of the junction unmatched. Germline V gene sequence: CDR1 SGDLS, CDR2 YYNGEE. This CDR3 is CASSPRDYPNEQFF. CDR3 nucleotide sequence: TGTGCCAGCAGCCCCCGGGACTACCCCAATGAGCAGTTCTTC.

The rearrangement links TRBV4-2 to TRBJ1-6; D is possibly TRBD1 (6 bases). Germline CDR1 is LGHNA and CDR2 is YNFKEQ. The CDR3 is 14 amino acids. Trimming left V 4 bases short and J 5 bases short, with 9 bases between. The CDR3 DNA follows: TGTGCCAGCAGCCCGGGACAAGATAATTCACCCCTCCACTTT. It is translated as CASSPGQDNSPLHF.

The chain is built from TRBV5-1 and TRBJ2-7; a possible D gene is TRBD1 (6 bases). The V end lost 3 bases, the J end lost 5 bases, and 18 bases lay between the germline ends. The CDR3 sequence is 15 residues long. Germline CDR1 reads SGHRS; CDR2 reads YFSETQ. The DNA of the CDR3 is TGCGCCAGCAGCTCATCTACAGGGTTCGGGAACGAGCAGTACTTC. It is translated as CASSSSTGFGNEQYF.

This clone was seen only once. The chain has TRBV6-6 and TRBJ2-7; TRBD1 agrees at 10 bases. The CDR3 sequence is 15 residues long. CDR1 and CDR2 (germline): MNHNY, SVGAGI (reference sequence). Trimming took 6 bases from V and 3 from J; bases not matched to a gene: 8. The CDR3 sequence: CASRPTGTGDYEQYF. CDR3 nucleotide sequence: TGTGCCAGCAGACCGACCGGGACAGGGGACTACGAGCAGTACTTC.

The rearrangement uses TRBV19 and TRBJ2-3; D might be TRBD1 or TRBD2, each matching 5 bases. Trimming cost V 8 bases and J 0 bases, with 18 bases left between them. Germline assignment: CDR1 LNHDA and CDR2 SQIVND (reference sequence). The CDR3 loop spans 16 amino acids. CDR3 protein: CASSVWDRISTDTQYF. The CDR3 nucleotides are TGTGCCAGTTCAGTCTGGGACCGAATTAGCACAGATACGCAGTATTTT.